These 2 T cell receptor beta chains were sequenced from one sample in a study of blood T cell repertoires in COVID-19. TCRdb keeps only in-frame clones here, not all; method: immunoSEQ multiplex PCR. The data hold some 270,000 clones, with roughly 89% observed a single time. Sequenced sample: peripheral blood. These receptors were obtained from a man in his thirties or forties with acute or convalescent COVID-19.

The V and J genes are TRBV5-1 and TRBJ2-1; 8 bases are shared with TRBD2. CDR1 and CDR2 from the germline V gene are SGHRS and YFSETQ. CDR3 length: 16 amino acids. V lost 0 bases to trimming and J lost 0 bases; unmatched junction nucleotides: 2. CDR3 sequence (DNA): TGCGCCAGCAGCTTGGCCAGCGGGAGCTCCTACAATGAGCAGTTCTTC. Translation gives CASSLASGSSYNEQFF.

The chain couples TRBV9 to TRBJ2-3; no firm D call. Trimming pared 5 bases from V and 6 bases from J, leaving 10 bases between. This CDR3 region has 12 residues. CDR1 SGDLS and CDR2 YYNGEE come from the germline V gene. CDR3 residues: CASSRIPDTQYF. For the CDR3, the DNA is TGTGCCAGCAGTCGTATCCCCGATACGCAGTATTTT.